The 18 T cell receptor beta chains below were found in one sample sequenced in a study of shared clonotypes between healthy human individuals. The protocol was immunoSEQ multiplex PCR, while the TCRdb copy is restricted to in-frame clones and leaves out a portion. The sample has about 2,100,000 clones, roughly 91% seen once. Cells designated naive CD8 were CD45RO-negative and were positively selected for CCR7, with terminally differentiated effector memory CD45RA+ cells excluded. Sequencing was performed on naive CD8+ T cells from PBMCs. Every receptor here comes from a man between 18 and 29 years old in good health. Some clones in this sample may be carry-over from other donors' samples.

The chain combines TRBV6-1 with TRBJ1-1; 8 positions agree with TRBD1. This CDR3 region has 14 residues. The V segment lost 10 bases and the J segment 4 bases; nucleotides outside the gene matches: 11. Germline lookup yields CDR1 MNHNS and CDR2 SASEGT. CDR3 sequence reads: CATRESGGLTEAFF. The CDR3 DNA sequence: TGTGCCACAAGAGAGTCAGGGGGCCTCACTGAAGCTTTCTTT.

This chain uses TRBV13 with TRBJ2-2, with D possibly TRBD1 on 6 matching bases. V was cut by 5 bases and J by 10 bases, with 14 bases left in between. CDR1 is PRHDT, CDR2 FYEKMQ, per germline (reference sequence). This CDR3 spans 13 amino acids. The CDR3 DNA follows: TGTGCCAGCAGCGAAAGAGGGGGTTCGGAGCTGTTTTTT. Protein: CASSERGGSELFF.

The chain carries TRBV28 and TRBJ1-5, with a tentative D call TRBD1 (5 bases). V was cut by 6 bases and J by 4 bases, with 13 bases left in between. Germline loops: CDR1 MDHEN, CDR2 SYDVKM. The CDR3 has 14 amino acids. The CDR3 region has the DNA TGTGCCAGCAGCCCCCGGACAAGTAATCAGCCCCAGCATTTT. Its protein product is CASSPRTSNQPQHF.

The rearrangement links TRBV19 to TRBJ2-3, with D perhaps TRBD2 (5 bases). The germline gives CDR1 LNHDA, CDR2 SQIVND (reference sequence). This CDR3 contains 15 residues. Trimming stripped 4 bases from V and 8 bases from J, with 19 bases between. The CDR3 sequence is CASSSREEGVGTQYF. CDR3 DNA sequence: TGTGCCAGTAGTAGCCGGGAAGAAGGAGTGGGTACGCAGTATTTT.

The chain joins TRBV19 to TRBJ1-4; D call uncertain. Germline lookup yields CDR1 LNHDA and CDR2 SQIVND (reference sequence). The CDR3 sequence is 12 residues long. V was pared by 5 bases and J by 8 bases, with 9 bases between. The DNA for the CDR3 is TGTGCCAGTAGTTCCGCGGGAGAAAAACTGTTTTTT. Translated, it gives CASSSAGEKLFF.

The CDR3 DNA reads TGTGCCAGCAGCTTATACCTCCGGGGCAACACTGAAGCTTTCTTT. This codes for CASSLYLRGNTEAFF. The chain employs TRBV7-8 and TRBJ1-1; D is perhaps TRBD1 (5 bases). The CDR3 is made up of 15 amino acids. Germline assignment: CDR1 SGHVS and CDR2 FQNEAQ. V gave up 2 bases and J gave up 2 bases, with 12 bases separating them. Looking up the rest from reference TRBV7-8 and TRBJ1-1 gives the full variable domain: GAGVSQSPRYKVAKRGQDVALRCDPISGHVSLFWYQQALGQGPEFLTYFQNEAQLDKSGLPSDRFFAERPEGSVSTLKIQRTQQEDSAVYLCASSLYLRGNTEAFFGQGTRLTVV.

The chain carries TRBV7-9 and TRBJ2-7; D unresolved. This CDR3 region has 11 residues. The germline V gene has CDR1 SEHNR and CDR2 FQNEAQ (reference sequence). Trimming left V 9 bases short and J 3 bases short, with 9 bases between. CDR3 DNA: TGTGCCAGTGCCGTTGACTACGAGCAGTACTTC. Amino acids: CASAVDYEQYF.

The V gene is TRBV4-2, the J gene TRBJ2-5, with TRBD1 matching 7 bases. After removal of 3 bases from V and 4 bases from J, the junction contained 8 bases not matched to a gene. Germline lookup yields CDR1 LGHNA and CDR2 YNFKEQ. CDR3 length: 15 amino acids. CDR3 loop: CASSQGTGTAETQYF. The CDR3 DNA follows: TGTGCCAGCAGCCAGGGCACCGGGACAGCAGAGACCCAGTACTTC.

The J gene is TRBJ2-3, the V gene TRBV19, with TRBD1 matching over 10 bases. Unmatched junction bases numbered 8, after V lost 8 bases and J lost 3 bases. CDR3 length: 15 amino acids. Germline V lookup: CDR1 LNHDA, CDR2 SQIVND (reference sequence). The CDR3 nucleotides read TGTGCCAGTGGGAACCGGGACAGGGGAACAGATACGCAGTATTTT. It yields the protein CASGNRDRGTDTQYF.

The rearrangement joins TRBV11-2 to TRBJ2-5; D ambiguous. With 5 bases removed from V and 5 bases from J, the gap between germline ends came to 9 bases. This CDR3 has 12 amino acids. Germline V gene lookup returns CDR1 SGHAT and CDR2 FQNNGV. In DNA form, the CDR3 reads TGTGCCAGCAGCGGCGGTCTGGAGACCCAGTACTTC. Its translation is CASSGGLETQYF.

The V and J genes are TRBV7-3 and TRBJ2-3; 7 bases line up with TRBD1. The germline V gene has CDR1 SGHTA and CDR2 FQGTGA. V was clipped by 5 bases and J by 6 bases; unmatched bases: 14. The CDR3 is made up of 16 amino acids. The CDR3 region is CASSTYAQGSRDTQYF. As DNA, the CDR3 is TGTGCCAGCAGCACTTACGCACAGGGGAGCCGGGATACGCAGTATTTT.

The chain is built from TRBV28 and TRBJ1-2; D gene uncertain. Germline assignment: CDR1 MDHEN and CDR2 SYDVKM. Trimming pared 3 bases from V and 8 bases from J, leaving 10 bases between. The CDR3 is made up of 12 amino acids. The CDR3 spells CASSLSGRGYTF. The CDR3 coding sequence is TGTGCCAGCAGTTTGTCGGGAAGGGGCTACACCTTC.

This clone turned up a few times. The V call is TRBV13, the J call TRBJ2-5; D is uncertain. The V gene lost 5 bases and the J gene lost 2 bases, with 15 bases spanning the gap. Germline values: CDR1 PRHDT, CDR2 FYEKMQ (reference sequence). This CDR3 region has 15 residues. The CDR3 DNA sequence: TGTGCCAGCAGCACCGCCGGACGGAAGCAAGAGACCCAGTACTTC. Translation gives CASSTAGRKQETQYF.

The count of this clone is one. This chain uses TRBV9 with TRBJ1-3; D perhaps matches TRBD1 (6 bases). V was trimmed by 4 bases and J by 1 base, leaving 12 bases between them. This CDR3 comprises 15 residues. Germline loops: CDR1 SGDLS, CDR2 YYNGEE. The CDR3 is CASSIRQESGNTIYF. The CDR3 nucleotides read TGTGCCAGCAGCATCAGACAGGAGTCTGGAAACACCATATATTTT.

V and J are TRBV7-9 and TRBJ1-2; D is ambiguous. Looked up from germline, CDR1 is SEHNR and CDR2 is FQNEAQ (reference sequence). Trimming took 6 bases from V and 8 from J, leaving 16 bases between them. This CDR3 spans 13 amino acids. CDR3 nucleotides: TGTGCCAGCAGACCCGGCGGGTCGGAAGGCTACACCTTC. Translation: CASRPGGSEGYTF.

Worth noting for this clone: Distinct nucleotide sequences in the sample also encode this CDR3. This rearrangement joins TRBV7-3 to TRBJ2-1; 8 positions match TRBD2. CDR3 length: 15 residues. Germline V gene sequence: CDR1 SGHTA, CDR2 FQGTGA. V was pared by 2 bases and J by 6 bases, with 6 bases of the junction left unmatched. The CDR3 protein is CASSLAGGPSNEQFF. CDR3 bases: TGTGCCAGCAGCTTAGCGGGAGGCCCTTCCAATGAGCAGTTCTTC.

The chain is built from TRBV19 and TRBJ2-1; 7 bases map to TRBD2. The V and J ends lost 6 bases and 8 bases, in that order; junction bases with no gene match: 10. CDR1 and CDR2 (germline): LNHDA, SQIVND (reference sequence). The CDR3 consists of 14 residues. CDR3 sequence reads: CASSRLAHTHEQFF. CDR3 in DNA: TGTGCCAGTAGCCGACTAGCCCATACCCATGAGCAGTTCTTC.

The chain couples TRBV7-9 to TRBJ2-7; 8 nucleotides match TRBD2. After removal of 0 bases from V and 2 bases from J, the junction contained 3 bases not matched to a gene. This CDR3 comprises 15 residues. Germline V gene data show CDR1 as SEHNR and CDR2 as FQNEAQ (reference sequence). CDR3 nucleotide sequence: TGTGCCAGCAGCTTAGCGACTAGCGCGCCCTACGAGCAGTACTTC. This codes for CASSLATSAPYEQYF.